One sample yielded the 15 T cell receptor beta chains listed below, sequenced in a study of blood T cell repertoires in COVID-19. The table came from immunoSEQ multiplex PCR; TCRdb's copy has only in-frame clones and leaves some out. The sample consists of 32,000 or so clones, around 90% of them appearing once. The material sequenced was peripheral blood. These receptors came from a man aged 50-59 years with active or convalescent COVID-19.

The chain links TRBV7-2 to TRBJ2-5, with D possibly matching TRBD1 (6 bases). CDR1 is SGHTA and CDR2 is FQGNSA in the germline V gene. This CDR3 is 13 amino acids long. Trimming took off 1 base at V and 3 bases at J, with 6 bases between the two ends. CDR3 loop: CASSLDREETQYF. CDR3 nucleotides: TGTGCCAGCAGCTTAGACAGGGAAGAGACCCAGTACTTC.

The CDR3 loop is CASSLAGEKLFF. Written as DNA, the CDR3 is TGTGCCAGCAGTTTAGCGGGCGAAAAACTGTTTTTT. The rearrangement joins TRBV28 to TRBJ1-4; unclear D gene. The CDR3 sequence is 12 residues long. V was trimmed by 2 bases and J by 8 bases, leaving 6 bases between them. In germline, CDR1 is MDHEN, CDR2 SYDVKM.

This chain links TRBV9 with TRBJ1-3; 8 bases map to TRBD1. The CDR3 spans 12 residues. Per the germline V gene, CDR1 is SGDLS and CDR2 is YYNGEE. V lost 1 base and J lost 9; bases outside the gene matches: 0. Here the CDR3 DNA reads TGTGCCAGCAGCGTAACAGGGGGCACCATATATTTT. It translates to CASSVTGGTIYF.

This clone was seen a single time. Here the CDR3 reads CASSARASYNEQFF. CDR3 DNA sequence: TGTGCCAGCAGTGCGCGAGCTTCCTACAATGAGCAGTTCTTC. The chain couples TRBV2 to TRBJ2-1; D unresolved. V was trimmed by 4 bases and J by 1 base, leaving 8 bases between them. Germline CDR1 is SNHLY and CDR2 is FYNNEI. The CDR3 length is 14 residues.

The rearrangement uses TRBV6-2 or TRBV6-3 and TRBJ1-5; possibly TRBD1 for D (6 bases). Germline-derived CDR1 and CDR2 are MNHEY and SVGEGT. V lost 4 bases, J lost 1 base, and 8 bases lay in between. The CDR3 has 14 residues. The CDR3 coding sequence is TGTGCCAGCAGTTGGGGGGGCAGCAATCAGCCCCAGCATTTT. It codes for CASSWGGSNQPQHF.

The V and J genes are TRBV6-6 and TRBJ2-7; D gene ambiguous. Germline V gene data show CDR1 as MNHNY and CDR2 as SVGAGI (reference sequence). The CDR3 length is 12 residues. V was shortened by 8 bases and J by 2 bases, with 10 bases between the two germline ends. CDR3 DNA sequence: TGTGCCAGCTGTGCTAACGCCTACGAGCAGTACTTC. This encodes CASCANAYEQYF.

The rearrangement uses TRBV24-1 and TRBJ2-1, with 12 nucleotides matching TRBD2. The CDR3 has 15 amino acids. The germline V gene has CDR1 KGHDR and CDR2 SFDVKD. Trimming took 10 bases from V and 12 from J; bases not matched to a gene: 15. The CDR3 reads CATGPKTSGSWGQFF. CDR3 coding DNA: TGTGCCACAGGTCCAAAGACTAGCGGGAGTTGGGGGCAGTTCTTC.

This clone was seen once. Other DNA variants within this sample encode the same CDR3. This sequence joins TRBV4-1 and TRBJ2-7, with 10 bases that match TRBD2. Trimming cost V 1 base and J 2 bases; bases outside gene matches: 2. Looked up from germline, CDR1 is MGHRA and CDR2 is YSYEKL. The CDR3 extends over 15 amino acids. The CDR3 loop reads CASSQGLAGTYEQYF. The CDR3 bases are TGCGCCAGCAGCCAAGGACTAGCGGGTACCTACGAGCAGTACTTC.

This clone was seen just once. The CDR3 region has the DNA TGTGCCAGTAGCCCGCGAGCGAATCAGCCCCAGCATTTT. This gives the protein CASSPRANQPQHF. The V gene is TRBV19, the J gene TRBJ1-5; D unclear. This CDR3 has 13 amino acids. Between the trimmed V and J ends, which lost 6 bases and 4 bases, there was a span of 10 bases. CDR1 and CDR2 (germline): LNHDA, SQIVND (reference sequence). Looking up the rest from reference TRBV19 and TRBJ1-5 gives the full variable domain: DGGITQSPKYLFRKEGQNVTLSCEQNLNHDAMYWYRQDPGQGLRLIYYSQIVNDFQKGDIAEGYSVSREKKESFPLTVTSAQKNPTAFYLCASSPRANQPQHFGDGTRLSIL.

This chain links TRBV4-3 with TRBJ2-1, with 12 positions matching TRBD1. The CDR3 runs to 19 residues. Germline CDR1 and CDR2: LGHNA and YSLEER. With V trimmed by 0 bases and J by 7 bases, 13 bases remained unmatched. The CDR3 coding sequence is TGCGCCAGCAGCCAAGAAACCCAATTCCGGGACAGGGGGCTTAATGAGCAGTTCTTC. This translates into CASSQETQFRDRGLNEQFF.

The CDR3 loop reads CAWSTGTGKTGELFF. CDR3 sequence (DNA): TGTGCCTGGAGTACCGGGACAGGGAAAACCGGGGAGCTGTTTTTT. This chain connects TRBV30 to TRBJ2-2, with TRBD1 identical over 9 bases. The germline gives CDR1 GTSNPN, CDR2 SVGIG (reference sequence). The CDR3 contains 15 residues. V shed 2 bases and J 5 bases; nucleotides not matched to a gene: 6.

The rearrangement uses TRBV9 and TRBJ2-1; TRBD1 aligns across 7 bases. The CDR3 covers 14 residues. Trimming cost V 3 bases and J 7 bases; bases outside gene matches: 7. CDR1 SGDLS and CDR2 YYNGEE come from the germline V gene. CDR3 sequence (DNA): TGTGCCAGCAGCGACCTGACAGGGACAAATGAGCAGTTCTTC. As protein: CASSDLTGTNEQFF.

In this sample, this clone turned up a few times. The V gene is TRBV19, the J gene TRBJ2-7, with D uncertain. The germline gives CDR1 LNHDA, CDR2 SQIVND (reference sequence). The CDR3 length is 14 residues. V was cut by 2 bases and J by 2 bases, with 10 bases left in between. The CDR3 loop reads CASSISDTAYEQYF. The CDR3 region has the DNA TGTGCCAGTAGTATATCTGACACGGCCTACGAGCAGTACTTC.

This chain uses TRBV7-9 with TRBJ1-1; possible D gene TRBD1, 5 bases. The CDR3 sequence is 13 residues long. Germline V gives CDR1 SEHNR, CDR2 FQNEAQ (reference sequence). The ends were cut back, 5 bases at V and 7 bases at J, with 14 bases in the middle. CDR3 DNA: TGTGCCAGCAGCCCACAGGCCCGCGGTGAAGCTTTCTTT. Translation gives CASSPQARGEAFF.

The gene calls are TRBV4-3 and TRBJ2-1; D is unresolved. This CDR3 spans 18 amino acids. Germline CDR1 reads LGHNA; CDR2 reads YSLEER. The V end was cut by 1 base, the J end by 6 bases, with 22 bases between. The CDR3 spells CASSQGVELHNSFNEQFF. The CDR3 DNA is TGCGCCAGCAGCCAAGGAGTCGAGCTCCACAACAGCTTCAATGAGCAGTTCTTC.